The clone carrying this T cell receptor (beta chain) was seen repeatedly, ten times or more. This specimen belongs to a study of early T cells in non-severe SARS-CoV-2 infection. A single record per CDR3 protein comes from TCRdb applying MiXCR to the 5' RACE reads. The repertoire consists of about 83,000 distinct CDR3 sequences, with over 9.5% occurring once and the leading ten covering around 7.5%. The CDR3 loop spans 13 amino acids. V lost 6 bases and J lost 6, with 14 bases in between. Germline lookup yields CDR1 MNHNY and CDR2 SVGAGI (reference sequence). The clonotype was recovered from an adult who was a healthcare worker with PCR-confirmed SARS-CoV-2 infection or an uninfected control (not recorded which). The source was whole blood, collected at baseline. This chain joins TRBV6-6 and TRBJ1-1; D unclear. The CDR3: CASSTRGVAEAFF. The CDR3 region has the DNA TGTGCCAGCAGCACGCGTGGAGTTGCTGAAGCTTTCTTT.